This TCR beta chain was found in a study of regulatory T cells in long-lasting Graves disease. Study context: Persistent cases took antithyroid drugs over 5 years and stayed TSH receptor antibody positive.

Time point described: persistent/refractory GD, antithyroid drugs over 5 years with positive TRAb. Extracted RNA from PBMCs served as the source of the TCR library. Arm-PCR of CDR3 regions and iRepertoire HTBI primers were used to build TCR beta libraries. Via MiXCR, TCRdb re-called the multiplex PCR reads, giving one row per CDR3 protein. The table shows over 650,000 distinct CDR3 sequences, with about 30% occurring only once. The CDR3 totals 17 residues. Germline-derived CDR1 and CDR2 are SGHRS and YFSETQ. J lost 1 base, V lost 0 bases, and 4 bases had no gene match. The sample consisted of peripheral blood mononuclear cells (PBMCs), taken when the disease was refractory, from a patient treated with antithyroid drugs. The receptor's source is a female donor with Graves disease. The genes are TRBV5-1 and TRBJ1-5, with 10 bases matching TRBD1. The CDR3 DNA is TGCGCCAGCAGCTTGGGACCGGGACAGGGGAGCAATCAGCCCCAGCATTTT. Protein product: CASSLGPGQGSNQPQHF.